This T cell receptor beta chain was identified during a study of glioma-infiltrating T cells after dendritic cell vaccination. The time point denotes: after dendritic cell vaccination, including at tumor progression/relapse. Before vaccination, two weeks after the third vaccination, and at progression, PBMC were collected. In the case of this clone: What it recognizes is unknown.

With 5 bases clipped from V and 6 bases from J, the junction kept 10 bases outside the gene matches. CDR1 and CDR2 (germline): SGHTA, FQGTGA. The CDR3 has 16 amino acids. Primers: 60 V beta forward and 13 J beta reverse. The table came from immunoSEQ multiplex PCR; TCRdb's copy has only in-frame clones and leaves some out. The repertoire holds tens of thousands of clones, with 83% as singletons. Broader study findings: TCR clonality showed no direct relationship with survival. The cohort had few patients with full blood and tumor sets.

J is TRBJ2-3 and V is TRBV7-3; 11 positions agree with TRBD1. This specimen was blood, taken after dendritic cell vaccination. This sequence was found in a human donor with glioblastoma. CDR3 DNA: TGTGCCAGCAGCCCTCGGACAGGGGGCGGCATGGATACGCAGTATTTT. Translation gives CASSPRTGGGMDTQYF.